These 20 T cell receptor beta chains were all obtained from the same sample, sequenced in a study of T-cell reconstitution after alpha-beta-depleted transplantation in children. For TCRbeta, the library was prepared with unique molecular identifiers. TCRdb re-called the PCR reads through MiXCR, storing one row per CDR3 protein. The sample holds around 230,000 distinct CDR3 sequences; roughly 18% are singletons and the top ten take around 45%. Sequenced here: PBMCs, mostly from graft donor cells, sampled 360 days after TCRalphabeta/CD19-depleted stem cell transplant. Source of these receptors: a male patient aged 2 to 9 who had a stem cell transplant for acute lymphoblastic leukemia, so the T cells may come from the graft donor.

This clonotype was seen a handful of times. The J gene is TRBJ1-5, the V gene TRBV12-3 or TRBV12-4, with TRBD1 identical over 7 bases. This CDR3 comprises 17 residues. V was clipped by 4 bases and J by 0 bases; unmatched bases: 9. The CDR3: CASSSGGRDDSNQPQHF. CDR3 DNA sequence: TGTGCCAGCAGTTCAGGGGGACGAGATGATAGCAATCAGCCCCAGCATTTT.

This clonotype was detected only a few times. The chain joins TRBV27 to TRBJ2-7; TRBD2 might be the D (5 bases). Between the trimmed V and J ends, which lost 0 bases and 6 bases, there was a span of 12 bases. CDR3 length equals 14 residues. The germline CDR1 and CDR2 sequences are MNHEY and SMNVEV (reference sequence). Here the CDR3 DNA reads TGTGCCAGCAGTTTATCAAACCGGGGAGTCGAGCAGTACTTC. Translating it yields CASSLSNRGVEQYF.

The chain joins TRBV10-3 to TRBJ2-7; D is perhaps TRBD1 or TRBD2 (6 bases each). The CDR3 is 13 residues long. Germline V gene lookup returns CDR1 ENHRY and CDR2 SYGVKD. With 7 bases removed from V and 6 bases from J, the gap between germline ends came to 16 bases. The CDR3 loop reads CAITNRGVGEQYF. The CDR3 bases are TGTGCCATCACGAATAGGGGGGTAGGCGAGCAGTACTTC.

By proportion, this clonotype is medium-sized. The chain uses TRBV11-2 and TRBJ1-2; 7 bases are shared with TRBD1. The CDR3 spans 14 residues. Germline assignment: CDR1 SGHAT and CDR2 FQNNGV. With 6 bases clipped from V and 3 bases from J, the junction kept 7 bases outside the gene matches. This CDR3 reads CASRTTGNYYGYTF. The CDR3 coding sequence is TGTGCCAGCAGAACGACAGGGAACTACTATGGCTACACCTTC.

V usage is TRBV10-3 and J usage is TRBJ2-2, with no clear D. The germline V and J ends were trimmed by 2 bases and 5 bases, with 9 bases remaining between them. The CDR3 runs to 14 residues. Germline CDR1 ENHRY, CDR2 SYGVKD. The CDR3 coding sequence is TGTGCCATCAGTGAGAGGCAGTCGACCGGGGAGCTGTTTTTT. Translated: CAISERQSTGELFF.

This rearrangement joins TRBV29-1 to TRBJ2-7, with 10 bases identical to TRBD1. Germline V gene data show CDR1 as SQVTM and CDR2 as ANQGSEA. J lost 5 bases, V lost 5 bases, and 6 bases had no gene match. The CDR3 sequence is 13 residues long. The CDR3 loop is CSVPSGQGNEQYF. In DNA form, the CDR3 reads TGCAGCGTTCCCTCGGGACAGGGGAACGAGCAGTACTTC.

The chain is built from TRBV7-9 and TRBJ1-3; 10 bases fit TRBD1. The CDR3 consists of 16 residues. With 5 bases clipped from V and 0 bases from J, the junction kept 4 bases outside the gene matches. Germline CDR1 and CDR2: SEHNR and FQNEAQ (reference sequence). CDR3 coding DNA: TGTGCCAGCAGCAGAGACAGGGGGCCCTCTGGAAACACCATATATTTT. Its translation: CASSRDRGPSGNTIYF.

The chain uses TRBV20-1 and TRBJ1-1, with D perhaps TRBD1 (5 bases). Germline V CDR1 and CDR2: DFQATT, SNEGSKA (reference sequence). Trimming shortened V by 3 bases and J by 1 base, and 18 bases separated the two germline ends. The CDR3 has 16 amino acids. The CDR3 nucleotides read TGCAGTGCTAGGGACATAATCTTAAGTGGGAACACTGAAGCTTTCTTT. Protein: CSARDIILSGNTEAFF.

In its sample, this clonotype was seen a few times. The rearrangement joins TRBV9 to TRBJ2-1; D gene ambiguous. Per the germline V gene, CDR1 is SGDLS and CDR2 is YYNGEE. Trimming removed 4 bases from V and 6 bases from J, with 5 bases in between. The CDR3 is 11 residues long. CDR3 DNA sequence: TGTGCCAGCAGCACAAGCAATGAGCAGTTCTTC. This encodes CASSTSNEQFF.

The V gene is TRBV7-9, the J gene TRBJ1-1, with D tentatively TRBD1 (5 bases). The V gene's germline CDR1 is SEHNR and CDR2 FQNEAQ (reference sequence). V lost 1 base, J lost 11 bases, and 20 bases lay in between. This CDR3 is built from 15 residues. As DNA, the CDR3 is TGTGCCAGCAGCTTAGGTTTAGCTCCCCCGGGGGTGGCTTTCTTT. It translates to CASSLGLAPPGVAFF.

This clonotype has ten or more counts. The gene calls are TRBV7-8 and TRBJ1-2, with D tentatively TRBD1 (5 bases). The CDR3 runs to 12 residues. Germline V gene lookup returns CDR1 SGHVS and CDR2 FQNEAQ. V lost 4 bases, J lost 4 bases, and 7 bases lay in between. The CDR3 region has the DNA TGTGCCAGCAGCTCGGACACCTATGGCTACACCTTC. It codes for CASSSDTYGYTF.

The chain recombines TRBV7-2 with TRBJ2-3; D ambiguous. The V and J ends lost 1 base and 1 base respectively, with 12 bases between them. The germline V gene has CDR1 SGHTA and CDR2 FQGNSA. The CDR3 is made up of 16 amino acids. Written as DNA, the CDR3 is TGTGCCAGCAGCTTAGATTCCTCTCCAGGCACAGATACGCAGTATTTT. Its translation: CASSLDSSPGTDTQYF.

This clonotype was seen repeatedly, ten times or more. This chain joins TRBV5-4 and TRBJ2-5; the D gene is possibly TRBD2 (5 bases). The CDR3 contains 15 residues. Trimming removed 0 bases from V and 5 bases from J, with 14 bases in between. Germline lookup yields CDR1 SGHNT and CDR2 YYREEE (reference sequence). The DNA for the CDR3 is TGTGCCAGCAGCTTGGGCGCTAGCCTAGGGGAGACCCAGTACTTC. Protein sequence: CASSLGASLGETQYF.

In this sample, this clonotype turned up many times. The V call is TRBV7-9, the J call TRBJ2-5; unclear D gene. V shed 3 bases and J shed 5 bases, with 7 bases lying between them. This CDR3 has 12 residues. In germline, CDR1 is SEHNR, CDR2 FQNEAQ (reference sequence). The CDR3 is CASSFGGETQYF. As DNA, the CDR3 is TGTGCCAGCAGCTTCGGTGGGGAGACCCAGTACTTC. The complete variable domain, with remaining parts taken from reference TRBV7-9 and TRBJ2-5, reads DTGVSQNPRHKITKRGQNVTFRCDPISEHNRLYWYRQTLGQGPEFLTYFQNEAQLEKSRLLSDRFSAERPKGSFSTLEIQRTEQGDSAMYLCASSFGGETQYFGPGTRLLVL.

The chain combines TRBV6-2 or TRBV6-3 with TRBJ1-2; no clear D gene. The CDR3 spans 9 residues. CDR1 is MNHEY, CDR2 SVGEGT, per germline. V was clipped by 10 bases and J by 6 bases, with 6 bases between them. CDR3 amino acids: CATGDGYTF. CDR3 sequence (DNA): TGTGCCACCGGGGATGGCTACACCTTC.

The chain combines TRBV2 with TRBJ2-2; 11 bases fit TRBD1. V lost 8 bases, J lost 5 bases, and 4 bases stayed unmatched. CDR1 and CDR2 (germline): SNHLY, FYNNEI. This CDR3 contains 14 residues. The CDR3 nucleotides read TGTGCCAGCGCCGGGACAGGGGGTACCGGGGAGCTGTTTTTT. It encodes CASAGTGGTGELFF.

The CDR3 loop reads CASSLPRYRSRGLVTEAFF. The CDR3 DNA is TGCGCCAGCAGCTTGCCCAGGTACCGAAGCAGGGGGCTTGTCACTGAAGCTTTCTTT. This chain uses TRBV5-1 with TRBJ1-1; 8 positions agree with TRBD1. With 1 base clipped from V and 4 bases from J, the junction kept 18 bases outside the gene matches. The CDR3 is 19 residues long. Germline V gives CDR1 SGHRS, CDR2 YFSETQ.

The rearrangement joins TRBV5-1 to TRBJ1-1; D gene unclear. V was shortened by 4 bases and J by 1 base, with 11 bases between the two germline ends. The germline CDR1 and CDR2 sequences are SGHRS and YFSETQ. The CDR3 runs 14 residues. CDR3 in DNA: TGCGCCAGCAGCATTGGACCCTCGAACACTGAAGCTTTCTTT. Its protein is CASSIGPSNTEAFF.

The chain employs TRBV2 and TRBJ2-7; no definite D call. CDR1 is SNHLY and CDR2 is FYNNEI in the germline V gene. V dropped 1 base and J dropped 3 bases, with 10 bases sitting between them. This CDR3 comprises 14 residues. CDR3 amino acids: CASSEEKGFYEQYF. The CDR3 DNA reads TGTGCCAGCAGTGAAGAAAAGGGTTTCTACGAGCAGTACTTC.

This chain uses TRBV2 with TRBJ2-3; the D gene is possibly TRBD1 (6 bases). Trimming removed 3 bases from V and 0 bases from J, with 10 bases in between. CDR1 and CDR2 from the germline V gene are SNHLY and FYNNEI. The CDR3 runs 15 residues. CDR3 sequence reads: CASSEDSPSTDTQYF. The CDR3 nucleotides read TGTGCCAGCAGTGAGGACAGCCCTAGCACAGATACGCAGTATTTT.